The present entry profiles one T cell receptor beta chain with its context. From germline, CDR1 is MDHEN and CDR2 SYDVKM. CDR3 size: 15 residues. V was pared by 7 bases and J by 5 bases, with 18 bases between. These data originate in a study of siplizumab effects on memory and regulatory T cells. Libraries were prepared by immunoSEQ multiplex PCR; TCRdb keeps only in-frame clonotypes and omits some of them. The sample lists approximately 92,000 clones; about 95% were seen once. Sequencing was done on a sample of non-Treg CD4+ T cells sorted from blood. The sequence came from a human donor in good health. The rearrangement uses TRBV28 and TRBJ2-1; D remains ambiguous. This CDR3 is CASTGFPDIHNEQFF. The CDR3 DNA follows: TGTGCCAGCACCGGGTTCCCTGACATCCACAATGAGCAGTTCTTC.